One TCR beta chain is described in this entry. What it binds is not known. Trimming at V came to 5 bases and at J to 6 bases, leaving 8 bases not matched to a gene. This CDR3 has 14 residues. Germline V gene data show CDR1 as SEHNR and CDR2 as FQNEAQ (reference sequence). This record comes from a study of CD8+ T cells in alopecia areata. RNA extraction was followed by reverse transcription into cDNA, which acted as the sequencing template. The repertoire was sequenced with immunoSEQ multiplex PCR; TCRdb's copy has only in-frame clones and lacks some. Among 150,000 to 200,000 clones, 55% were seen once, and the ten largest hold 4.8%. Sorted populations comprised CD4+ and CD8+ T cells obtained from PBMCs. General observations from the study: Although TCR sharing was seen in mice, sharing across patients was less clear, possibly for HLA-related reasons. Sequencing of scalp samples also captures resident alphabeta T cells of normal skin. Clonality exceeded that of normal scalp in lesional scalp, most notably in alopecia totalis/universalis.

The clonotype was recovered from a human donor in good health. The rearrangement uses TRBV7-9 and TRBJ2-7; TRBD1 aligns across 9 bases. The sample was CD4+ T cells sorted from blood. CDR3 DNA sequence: TGTGCCAGCAGCCCCCGGACAGGGGCGTCCGAGCAGTACTTC. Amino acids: CASSPRTGASEQYF.